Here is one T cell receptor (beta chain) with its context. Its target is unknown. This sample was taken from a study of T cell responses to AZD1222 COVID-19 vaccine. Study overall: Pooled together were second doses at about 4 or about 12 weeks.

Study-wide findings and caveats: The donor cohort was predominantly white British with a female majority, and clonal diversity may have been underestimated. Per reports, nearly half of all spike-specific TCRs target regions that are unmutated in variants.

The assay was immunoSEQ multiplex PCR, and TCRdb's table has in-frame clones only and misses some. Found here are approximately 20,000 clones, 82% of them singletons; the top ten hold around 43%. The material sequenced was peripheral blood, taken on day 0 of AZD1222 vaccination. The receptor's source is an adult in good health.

The CDR3 reads CASSIGRGLRTEAFF. The CDR3, as DNA: TGTGCCAGTAGTATAGGAAGGGGGCTACGCACTGAAGCTTTCTTT. The chain is built from TRBV19 and TRBJ1-1; 7 positions match TRBD1. Germline CDR1 is LNHDA and CDR2 is SQIVND (reference sequence). The length of the CDR3 is 15 residues. The junction had 6 bases not matched to a gene; V was cut back by 1 base and J by 4 bases.